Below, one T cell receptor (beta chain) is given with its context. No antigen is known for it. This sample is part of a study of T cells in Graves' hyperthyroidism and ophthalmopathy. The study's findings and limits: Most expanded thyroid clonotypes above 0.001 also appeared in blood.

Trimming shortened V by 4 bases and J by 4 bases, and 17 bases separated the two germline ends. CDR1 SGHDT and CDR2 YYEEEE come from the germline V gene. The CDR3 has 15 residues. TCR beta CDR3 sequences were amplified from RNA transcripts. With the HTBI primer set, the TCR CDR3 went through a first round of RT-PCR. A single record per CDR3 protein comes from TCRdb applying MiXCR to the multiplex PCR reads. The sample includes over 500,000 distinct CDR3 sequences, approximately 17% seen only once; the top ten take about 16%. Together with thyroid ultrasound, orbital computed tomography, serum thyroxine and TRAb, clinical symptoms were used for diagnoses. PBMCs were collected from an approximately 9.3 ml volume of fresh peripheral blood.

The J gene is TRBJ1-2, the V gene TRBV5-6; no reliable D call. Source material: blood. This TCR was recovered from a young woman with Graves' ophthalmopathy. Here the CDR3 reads CASSDFYSDLYGYTF. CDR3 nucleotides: TGTGCCAGCAGCGACTTTTACAGCGACCTCTATGGCTACACCTTC.